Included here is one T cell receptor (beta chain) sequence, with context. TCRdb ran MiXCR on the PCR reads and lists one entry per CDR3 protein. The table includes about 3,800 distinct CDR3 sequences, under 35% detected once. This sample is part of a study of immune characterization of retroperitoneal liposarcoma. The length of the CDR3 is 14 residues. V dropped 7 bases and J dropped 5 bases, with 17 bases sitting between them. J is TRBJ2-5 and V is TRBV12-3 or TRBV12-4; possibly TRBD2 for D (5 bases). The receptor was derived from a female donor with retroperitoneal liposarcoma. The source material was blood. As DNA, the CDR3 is TGTGCCAGCACCGAAGATACGGGCGGGGAGACCCAGTACTTC. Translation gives CASTEDTGGETQYF.